A single sample is the source of the 8 T cell receptor beta chains below, sequenced in a study of cytotoxic CD8 clonotypes in ibrutinib-treated CLL. Sequencing used immunoSEQ multiplex PCR; TCRdb keeps in-frame clones, though not all of them. The data show some 160,000 clones, with more than 65% seen just once and over 2% held by the top ten. Sequences were derived from PBMCs, sampled after 12 months of ibrutinib treatment. The receptors originated from a human donor with chronic lymphocytic leukemia.

This clone showed up just a few times. The gene calls are TRBV30 and TRBJ1-6; 7 positions match TRBD1. V lost 8 bases and J lost 6; bases outside the gene matches: 7. The CDR3 covers 13 residues. Looked up from germline, CDR1 is GTSNPN and CDR2 is SVGIG (reference sequence). CDR3 region: CARETGINSPLHF. Written as DNA, the CDR3 is TGTGCCCGGGAGACAGGGATTAATTCACCCCTCCACTTT.

The V gene is TRBV18, the J gene TRBJ1-2; D possibly corresponds to TRBD1 (6 bases). Germline loops: CDR1 KGHSH, CDR2 LQKENI. The CDR3 sequence is 14 residues long. V was trimmed by 5 bases and J by 6 bases, leaving 16 bases between them. CDR3 sequence: CASSAQEGGHGYTF. CDR3 DNA sequence: TGTGCCAGCTCAGCCCAGGAGGGGGGCCATGGCTACACCTTC.

The DNA for the CDR3 is TGTGCCAGCAGCCGGGGACTAGGGTACTACGAGCAGTACTTC. This gives the protein CASSRGLGYYEQYF. The genes are TRBV5-8 and TRBJ2-7; 8 bases are a match to TRBD2. Germline loops: CDR1 SGHTS, CDR2 YDEGEE. The CDR3 spans 14 residues. With 4 bases clipped from V and 3 bases from J, the junction kept 6 bases outside the gene matches. The complete variable domain, with remaining parts taken from reference TRBV5-8 and TRBJ2-7, reads EAGVTQSPTHLIKTRGQQATLRCSPISGHTSVYWYQQALGLGLQFLLWYDEGEERNRGNFPPRFSGRQFPNYSSELNVNALELEDSALYLCASSRGLGYYEQYFGPGTRLTVT.

The CDR3 loop is CASSFLRDSSGNTIYF. Written as DNA, the CDR3 is TGTGCCAGCAGCTTTCTCCGGGACAGCTCTGGAAACACCATATATTTT. The chain couples TRBV5-6 to TRBJ1-3, with 7 bases aligning to TRBD1. The V and J ends lost 2 bases and 0 bases, in that order; junction bases with no gene match: 5. There are 16 residues in the CDR3. Germline CDR1 is SGHDT and CDR2 is YYEEEE.

This rearrangement joins TRBV30 to TRBJ1-5, with D perhaps TRBD1 (5 bases). The CDR3 covers 14 residues. CDR1 and CDR2 from the germline V gene are GTSNPN and SVGIG (reference sequence). V lost 1 base to trimming and J lost 7 bases, with 14 bases between them. The CDR3 loop is CAWSAQGILQPQHF. The CDR3 DNA reads as TGTGCCTGGAGTGCCCAGGGTATCCTACAGCCCCAGCATTTT.

The V gene is TRBV2, the J gene TRBJ1-2; TRBD1 aligns across 10 bases. J was trimmed by 7 bases and V by 6 bases; bases with no gene match: 5. Germline values: CDR1 SNHLY, CDR2 FYNNEI. CDR3 length: 13 amino acids. The CDR3 DNA reads as TGTGCCAGCAGGACAGGGGGCTGGGGTGGCTACACCTTC. Protein product: CASRTGGWGGYTF.

This clone has just a few counts. An end of the junction differs from the germline gene, which may be a read error. The chain carries TRBV2 and TRBJ2-7; 9 bases line up with TRBD2. This CDR3 comprises 13 residues. Germline-derived CDR1 and CDR2 are SNHLY and FYNNEI. The CDR3 region has the DNA TGTGCCAGCATTGAAGCGGGAGGCTACGAGCAGTACTTC. It yields the protein CASIEAGGYEQYF.

Of note for this clone: Additional DNA sequences in this sample encode the identical CDR3. The genes are TRBV7-3 and TRBJ2-1, with 12 bases that match TRBD2. The CDR3 covers 15 residues. Germline V CDR1 and CDR2: SGHTA, FQGTGA. Germline trimming cut 4 bases from V and 7 bases from J; bases unmatched to any gene: 5. The CDR3 here is CASSSTSGSLNEQFF. The CDR3 nucleotides are TGTGCCAGCAGCTCGACTAGCGGGAGTTTAAATGAGCAGTTCTTC.